The 20 T cell receptor beta chains below come from one sample, sequenced in a study of TIL therapy for anti-PD-1-resistant metastatic lung cancer (dated by TCRdb to about 2021). The immunoSEQ v3 hsTCRB kit was used to amplify TCR beta CDR3 regions from genomic DNA through bias-controlled multiplex PCR. What TCRdb holds here is the immuneACCESS table cut down to in-frame rearrangements. Part of the clones is not present; checked against another copy, under half of the missing clones reflect an unresolved V gene, and the others are unexplained. This sample comprises about 15,000 clones, around 86% of them detected only once. The leading ten clones occupy roughly 0.9% of the sample. The label giving this sample's time point can be read as: pre-treatment sample, taken before nivolumab and TIL therapy. Sample: blood, taken at baseline. Receptor source: a person aged 25 to 80 with non-small cell lung cancer.

This chain joins TRBV18 and TRBJ2-7, with 8 bases lining up with TRBD1. Looked up from germline, CDR1 is KGHSH and CDR2 is LQKENI. The CDR3 totals 15 residues. V lost 4 bases and J lost 6; bases outside the gene matches: 11. The chain's CDR3 is CASSRLRETGGEQYF. Here the CDR3 DNA reads TGTGCCAGCTCACGCCTCAGAGAAACAGGGGGCGAGCAGTACTTC.

This chain joins TRBV15 and TRBJ2-1; TRBD2 is a possible D gene (7 bases). Germline CDR1 LNHNV, CDR2 YYDKDF (reference sequence). The CDR3 totals 15 residues. Between the trimmed V and J ends, which lost 8 bases and 5 bases, there was a span of 19 bases. The CDR3 DNA follows: TGTGCCACCCTAGAGAGGGGCGGGGGCCACAATGAGCAGTTCTTC. It codes for CATLERGGGHNEQFF.

V and J are TRBV6-6 and TRBJ1-2; the match to TRBD1 covers 8 bases. Germline loops: CDR1 MNHNY, CDR2 SVGAGI (reference sequence). The CDR3 runs 13 residues. J gave up 7 bases and V 0 bases, and 1 base lay outside the gene matches. CDR3 sequence reads: CASSYSQGAGYTF. CDR3 coding DNA: TGTGCCAGCAGTTACTCGCAGGGGGCTGGCTACACCTTC.

The chain is built from TRBV2 and TRBJ2-3, with 11 positions matching TRBD2. CDR1 and CDR2 (germline): SNHLY, FYNNEI. V lost 2 bases and J lost 0; bases outside the gene matches: 7. CDR3 length: 18 residues. The CDR3 sequence is CASSELSSGGTSTDTQYF. CDR3 DNA sequence: TGTGCCAGCAGTGAATTGTCTAGCGGGGGGACTAGCACAGATACGCAGTATTTT.

The J gene is TRBJ1-3, the V gene TRBV6-1, with D hard to call. The CDR3 extends over 15 amino acids. V was trimmed by 3 bases and J by 1 base, leaving 10 bases between them. CDR1 and CDR2 (germline): MNHNS, SASEGT. CDR3 in amino acids: CASSDSRGSGNTIYF. CDR3 in DNA: TGTGCCAGCAGTGACAGTAGAGGGTCTGGAAACACCATATATTTT.

V and J are TRBV7-7 and TRBJ2-2; D gene unclear. The CDR3 extends over 13 amino acids. Germline loops: CDR1 SSHAT, CDR2 FNYEAQ (reference sequence). The V gene lost 5 bases and the J gene lost 4 bases, with 8 bases spanning the gap. CDR3 loop: CASSRVVTGELFF. CDR3 nucleotides: TGTGCCAGCAGCCGGGTGGTCACCGGGGAGCTGTTTTTT.

This clone has just one count. The chain has TRBV10-2 and TRBJ2-6; the D is unclear. This CDR3 contains 13 residues. Trimming left V 5 bases short and J 0 bases short, with 2 bases between. Germline V gene sequence: CDR1 WSHSY, CDR2 SAAADI. This CDR3 is CASSYSGANVLTF. CDR3 nucleotides: TGCGCCAGCAGTTACTCTGGGGCCAACGTCCTGACTTTC.

The chain couples TRBV25-1 to TRBJ2-7; possibly TRBD1 for D (6 bases). Germline V CDR1 and CDR2: MGHDK, SYGVNS. The CDR3 has 12 amino acids. V shed 2 bases and J shed 6 bases, with 8 bases lying between them. CDR3 nucleotide sequence: TGTGCCAGCAGTGAACCCAGGGGCGAGCAGTACTTC. This codes for CASSEPRGEQYF.

The genes are TRBV5-1 and TRBJ2-5; D is uncertain. CDR1 SGHRS and CDR2 YFSETQ come from the germline V gene. The CDR3 totals 15 residues. V lost 0 bases and J 3 bases, leaving 12 bases between the germline ends. As DNA, the CDR3 is TGCGCCAGCAGCTTGGGTGGGGTCGGCAAAGAGACCCAGTACTTC. Amino acids: CASSLGGVGKETQYF.

This clone was observed a handful of times. V and J are TRBV11-1 and TRBJ2-5; 7 bases are a match to TRBD1. Germline CDR1 SGHAT, CDR2 FQDESV (reference sequence). The CDR3 sequence is 13 residues long. With 5 bases clipped from V and 1 base from J, the junction kept 1 base outside the gene matches. The CDR3 coding sequence is TGTGCCAGCAGCCGGGACAGCCAAGAGACCCAGTACTTC. It yields the protein CASSRDSQETQYF.

The chain uses TRBV9 and TRBJ1-5; no reliable D call. CDR1 SGDLS and CDR2 YYNGEE come from the germline V gene. V was clipped by 2 bases and J by 0 bases, with 9 bases between them. The CDR3 length is 15 residues. This chain's CDR3 is CASSVTGSSNQPQHF. DNA for the CDR3: TGTGCCAGCAGCGTGACGGGCAGTAGCAATCAGCCCCAGCATTTT.

The chain employs TRBV7-2 and TRBJ2-5; tentative D call: TRBD1 (6 bases). Germline V gene lookup returns CDR1 SGHTA and CDR2 FQGNSA. The CDR3 covers 15 residues. Trimming pared 5 bases from V and 0 bases from J, leaving 13 bases between. CDR3 sequence (DNA): TGTGCCAGCAGCCAAAGTAGGGGGAACCAAGAGACCCAGTACTTC. Translated: CASSQSRGNQETQYF.

This chain uses TRBV19 with TRBJ2-2; possibly TRBD1 or TRBD2 for D (5 bases each). Germline V gene lookup returns CDR1 LNHDA and CDR2 SQIVND (reference sequence). V dropped 7 bases and J dropped 3 bases, with 15 bases sitting between them. This CDR3 contains 15 residues. The CDR3 loop is CASNLRDGYTGELFF. The DNA of the CDR3 is TGTGCCAGTAACCTACGGGACGGTTACACCGGGGAGCTGTTTTTT. Looking up the rest from reference TRBV19 and TRBJ2-2 gives the full variable domain: DGGITQSPKYLFRKEGQNVTLSCEQNLNHDAMYWYRQDPGQGLRLIYYSQIVNDFQKGDIAEGYSVSREKKESFPLTVTSAQKNPTAFYLCASNLRDGYTGELFFGEGSRLTVL.

This clone was detected only a few times. This chain connects TRBV7-6 to TRBJ2-5; unclear D gene. The V end was cut by 1 base, the J end by 2 bases, with 5 bases between. The V gene's germline CDR1 is SGHVS and CDR2 FNYEAQ. This CDR3 is 13 amino acids long. This CDR3 reads CASSLVQQETQYF. The CDR3 DNA sequence: TGTGCCAGCAGCTTAGTCCAACAAGAGACCCAGTACTTC.

The chain combines TRBV11-3 with TRBJ2-3, with D unclear. Trimming stripped 2 bases from V and 5 bases from J, with 11 bases between. The CDR3 is 14 residues long. From germline, CDR1 is SGHNT and CDR2 YENEEA. The CDR3 protein is CASSLFSSGDTQYF. The CDR3 bases are TGTGCCAGCAGCTTATTTAGTTCCGGAGATACGCAGTATTTT.

The rearrangement links TRBV6-6 to TRBJ2-3; 9 bases line up with TRBD2. CDR3 size: 15 residues. Looked up from germline, CDR1 is MNHNY and CDR2 is SVGAGI (reference sequence). Trimming removed 5 bases from V and 2 bases from J; junction bases left unmatched: 5. The CDR3 DNA reads as TGTGCCAGCAGTCGACTAGCGGATTCCACAGATACGCAGTATTTT. Translation gives CASSRLADSTDTQYF.

V and J are TRBV15 and TRBJ2-3; 8 bases fit TRBD2. V lost 1 base and J lost 2; bases outside the gene matches: 8. Germline loops: CDR1 LNHNV, CDR2 YYDKDF (reference sequence). The CDR3 runs 17 residues. The CDR3 nucleotides read TGTGCCACCAGCAGAGTCGCAGCGGGGGTTGACACAGATACGCAGTATTTT. It specifies CATSRVAAGVDTDTQYF. Complete variable domain (other parts from reference TRBV15 and TRBJ2-3): DAMVIQNPRYQVTQFGKPVTLSCSQTLNHNVMYWYQQKSSQAPKLLFHYYDKDFNNEADTPDNFQSRRPNTSFCFLDIRSPGLGDTAMYLCATSRVAAGVDTDTQYFGPGTRLTVL.

The V gene is TRBV6-5, the J gene TRBJ1-2; weak D call: TRBD1 (6 bases). The V end was cut by 2 bases, the J end by 2 bases, with 9 bases between. Per the germline V gene, CDR1 is MNHEY and CDR2 is SVGAGI. The CDR3 is made up of 14 amino acids. The CDR3 reads CASSYTQGNYGYTF. As DNA, the CDR3 is TGTGCCAGCAGTTACACTCAGGGGAACTATGGCTACACCTTC.

This clone has a handful of counts. The chain links TRBV28 to TRBJ2-7; D unresolved. The CDR3 covers 13 residues. CDR1 and CDR2 from the germline V gene are MDHEN and SYDVKM. Trimming took off 3 bases at V and 3 bases at J, with 9 bases between the two ends. Here the CDR3 reads CASSFGPSYEQYV. The CDR3, as DNA: TGTGCCAGCAGTTTTGGGCCGAGCTACGAGCAGTACGTC.

The chain recombines TRBV7-9 with TRBJ2-5; the D gene is possibly TRBD1 (6 bases). This CDR3 contains 15 residues. The germline V and J ends were trimmed by 3 bases and 5 bases, with 16 bases remaining between them. CDR1 is SEHNR and CDR2 is FQNEAQ in the germline V gene (reference sequence). CDR3 sequence: CASSFYRALEETQYF. CDR3 bases: TGTGCCAGCAGCTTTTACAGGGCCCTAGAGGAGACCCAGTACTTC.